This T cell receptor beta chain originates from a study of cytomegalovirus exposure and HLA in healthy donors listed by TCRdb under 2017. For the study in its entirety: According to a later analysis, one platform produced both the roughly 110 validation repertoires and the 550 to 800 repertoires of the first cohort. The study aimed to test whether signatures of past pathogen exposure could be identified by cataloging public T cell receptors. In addition to the first cohort of 666 subjects, a separate validation cohort of approximately 110 different subjects was used. The study combined high-throughput TCR immunosequencing, statistical association of individual TCRs with disease status, and machine learning to predict cytomegalovirus infection status.

Study-wide findings and limitations: Most TCR sequences were seen in very few donors, while some public TCRs were found in many individuals. In both the original and validation cohorts, the classifier was reported to diagnose cytomegalovirus status with high specificity and sensitivity. A total of 164 TCR beta chains were listed by the study as associated with cytomegalovirus. A later analysis had no HLA typing for the validation cohort, so co-occurrence there was scored across all 110 or so repertoires. Of the cluster scores, roughly 95% were above 0 in a later analysis, which found that TCRs clustered in the first cohort also tended to co-occur in the 120 or so validation repertoires. The authors suggested that the approach could potentially be extended to other disease states and immunological phenotypes. Three of the identified cytomegalovirus-associated TCR beta chains were confirmed in vitro to be specific for cytomegalovirus antigens.

The germline V gene specifies SGHVS as CDR1 and FQNEAQ as CDR2. Spanning cysteine to phenylalanine, the CDR3 consists of 14 amino acids. Here the CDR3 DNA is all that survives: 42 bases in frame from base 1. V and J lose 5 bases and 0 bases, and a span of 8 bases separates them. The donors were included in the validation cohort of around 120 subjects, a group kept apart from the roughly 670-subject first cohort. Library method: the immunoSEQ multiplex PCR assay. In the source study's methods: A statistical classification framework was built to diagnose cytomegalovirus status from the catalog of TCR beta chain sequences. Held by TCRdb, this immuneACCESS table contains in-frame sequences only and omits some clones. Under half of the omission traces to an unresolved V gene where checked; the cause of the rest is unknown. Clone size and V and J calls were adopted from that table, with D and trimming inferred from the DNA. This sample is represented by over 150,000 clones; roughly 90% of them were singletons. About 6% of the sample is held by the ten biggest clonotypes.

Comments on this clone: The clone's antigen remains unknown. No much larger clone is present one base from it, and per-base qualities are unavailable.

The receptor was derived from a woman in her twenties or thirties in good health and CMV-seronegative. The chain joins TRBV7-8 to TRBJ1-3, with the D gene not confidently named. The sample comprised PBMCs. The CDR3 loop reads CASSPRASGNTIYF. The DNA sequence reads TGTGCCAGCAGCCCAAGGGCCTCTGGAAACACCATATATTTT.